These T cell receptor beta chains were read from a single sample in a study of blood T cells in healthy people across ages. Each CDR3 protein gets one entry after TCRdb re-called the 5' RACE reads with MiXCR. This table holds 600,000 or so distinct CDR3 sequences, 45% to 55% found once. Input material: blood. The receptors stem from a man older than 75 in good health. The CDR3 runs from the conserved cysteine through the conserved F or W. Each record gives: V gene, D gene, CDR3 protein. D genes are given only for firm matches.

v_gene: TRBV28; d_gene: NA; CDR3aa: CASRPGGPYEAFF
v_gene: TRBV7-2; d_gene: NA; CDR3aa: CASSLLVYEQFF
v_gene: TRBV24-1; d_gene: NA; CDR3aa: CATSDSRAPYGYTF
v_gene: TRBV5-6; d_gene: TRBD1; CDR3aa: CASSYDRTGPLYGYTF
v_gene: TRBV10-3; d_gene: NA; CDR3aa: CAISGANQPQHF
v_gene: TRBV5-1; d_gene: NA; CDR3aa: CASGGSGYEQFF
v_gene: TRBV20-1; d_gene: NA; CDR3aa: CSARDGGGVGYTF
v_gene: TRBV27; d_gene: NA; CDR3aa: CASSFNPGYNEQFF
v_gene: TRBV19; d_gene: TRBD2; CDR3aa: CASSPGLAGVKLEQFF
v_gene: TRBV4-3; d_gene: NA; CDR3aa: CASSQRRSSTDTQYF
v_gene: TRBV4-2; d_gene: TRBD2; CDR3aa: CASSQGGSSYEQYF
v_gene: TRBV9; d_gene: NA; CDR3aa: CASSAEGEAFF
v_gene: TRBV5-1; d_gene: NA; CDR3aa: CASSLRQSYEQYF
v_gene: TRBV20-1; d_gene: TRBD1; CDR3aa: CSAVDRGQETQYF
v_gene: TRBV7-2; d_gene: NA; CDR3aa: CASSPFLDYEQYF
v_gene: TRBV28; d_gene: NA; CDR3aa: CASSFRETGWEEKLFF